This T cell receptor beta chain came from a study of cytomegalovirus exposure and HLA in healthy donors. Broader study findings: For most TCR beta V segments, an earlier analysis put the productive rate at about 87% or about 30% of the time. The investigators catalogued 150 to 200 TCR beta chains as cytomegalovirus-associated.

The primer mix had 60 Vbeta and 13 Jbeta primers. Authors' processing steps: The count from a later analysis was some 76 million unique TCR beta chains, approximately 9.9 million of them shared. Libraries were prepared by immunoSEQ multiplex PCR; TCRdb keeps only in-frame clonotypes and omits some of them. The V and J calls and clone size come from that table; D and trimming were worked out from the DNA. The data contain approximately 130,000 clones, 60% to 85% of them singletons. The germline V gene encodes CDR1 GTSNPN and CDR2 SVGIG (reference sequence). Trimming removed 2 bases from V and 0 bases from J; junction bases left unmatched: 5. The CDR3 totals 16 residues. This clone was detected only a few times. Antigen specificity is unknown.

V gene TRBV30 combines with J gene TRBJ2-4, with 9 nucleotides matching TRBD1. The sample was PBMCs. This clonotype was sampled from a female donor in good health and CMV-seropositive. This CDR3 reads CAWSPGQGLAKNIQYF. CDR3 nucleotides: TGTGCCTGGAGTCCGGGACAGGGACTAGCCAAAAACATTCAGTACTTC. Full variable domain (missing parts from reference TRBV30 and TRBJ2-4): SQTIHQWPATLVQPVGSPLSLECTVEGTSNPNLYWYRQAAGRGLQLLFYSVGIGQISSEVPQNLSASRPQDRQFILSSKKLLLSDSGFYLCAWSPGQGLAKNIQYFGAGTRLSVL.